A selection of T cell receptor beta chains follows, all from one sample in a study of Graves' ophthalmopathy and Graves' hyperthyroidism. One entry per CDR3 protein, called by TCRdb with MiXCR from the multiplex PCR reads. The sample records approximately 210,000 distinct CDR3 sequences, under 30% being singletons. The sample taken for sequencing was peripheral blood. Receptors were obtained from a man in his fifties or sixties with Graves' ophthalmopathy. Both conserved end residues are part of each CDR3. Fields, in order: V gene, clone size, D gene, J gene, CDR3 protein, CDR3 DNA. D genes are given only for firm matches. Not all rows give a size; the values are once, few, many and, for expanded clones, a class.

v_call: TRBV28
clone_size: NA
d_call: TRBD1
j_call: TRBJ2-7
cdr3_aa: CASGQVNSYEQYF
cdr3_nt: TGTGCTTCGGGACAGGTTAATTCCTACGAGCAGTACTTC

v_call: TRBV6-1
clone_size: NA
d_call: TRBD2
j_call: TRBJ2-4
cdr3_aa: CATQLIAGEGGNIQYF
cdr3_nt: TGTGCCACCCAACTAATAGCGGGGGAGGGAGGAAACATTCAGTACTTC

v_call: TRBV28
clone_size: NA
d_call: NA
j_call: TRBJ2-7
cdr3_aa: CASRHYQDSSYEQYF
cdr3_nt: TGTGCCAGCAGGCATTACCAGGACAGCTCCTACGAGCAGTACTTC

v_call: TRBV6-2/TRBV6-3
clone_size: many
d_call: TRBD2
j_call: TRBJ2-7
cdr3_aa: CASSATSGPYEQYF
cdr3_nt: TGTGCCAGCAGTGCGACTAGCGGCCCCTACGAGCAGTACTTC

v_call: TRBV3-1
clone_size: many
d_call: NA
j_call: TRBJ2-7
cdr3_aa: CASSLGDGFYEQYF
cdr3_nt: TGTGCCAGCAGCCTCGGCGACGGGTTCTACGAGCAGTACTTC

v_call: TRBV12-3/TRBV12-4
clone_size: many
d_call: NA
j_call: TRBJ1-5
cdr3_aa: CASSTRQGNQPQHF
cdr3_nt: TGTGCCAGCAGTACACGCCAGGGGAATCAGCCCCAGCATTTT

v_call: TRBV19
clone_size: many
d_call: NA
j_call: TRBJ2-2
cdr3_aa: CASSIDPGRRNTGELFF
cdr3_nt: TGTGCCAGTAGTATAGATCCGGGACGGAGGAACACCGGGGAGCTGTTTTTT

v_call: TRBV28
clone_size: many
d_call: NA
j_call: TRBJ2-5
cdr3_aa: CASSDARETQYF
cdr3_nt: TGTGCCAGCAGTGACGCAAGGGAGACCCAGTACTTC

v_call: TRBV6-2/TRBV6-3
clone_size: NA
d_call: TRBD1
j_call: TRBJ2-7
cdr3_aa: CASSYGTGEQYF
cdr3_nt: TGTGCCAGCAGTTACGGGACAGGCGAGCAGTACTTC

v_call: TRBV12-3/TRBV12-4
clone_size: many
d_call: TRBD1
j_call: TRBJ1-2
cdr3_aa: CASSLRGLGYTF
cdr3_nt: TGTGCCAGCAGTTTGAGGGGGCTCGGCTACACCTTC

v_call: TRBV6-1
clone_size: many
d_call: TRBD1
j_call: TRBJ2-5
cdr3_aa: CASRATGGAGRKETQYF
cdr3_nt: TGTGCCAGCAGAGCCACAGGGGGCGCGGGGCGTAAGGAGACCCAGTACTTC

v_call: TRBV6-5
clone_size: many
d_call: NA
j_call: TRBJ2-7
cdr3_aa: CASSYSSRYEQYF
cdr3_nt: TGTGCCAGCAGTTACTCGTCACGCTACGAGCAGTACTTC

v_call: TRBV7-3
clone_size: many
d_call: NA
j_call: TRBJ2-7
cdr3_aa: CASSTRISDSASRAYEQYF
cdr3_nt: TGTGCCAGCAGCACCCGAATCTCGGATAGCGCTTCAAGGGCGTACGAGCAGTACTTC

v_call: TRBV7-2
clone_size: many
d_call: NA
j_call: TRBJ2-5
cdr3_aa: CASSSGWETQYF
cdr3_nt: TGTGCCAGCAGCTCAGGCTGGGAGACCCAGTACTTC

v_call: TRBV6-2/TRBV6-3
clone_size: many
d_call: TRBD1
j_call: TRBJ1-5
cdr3_aa: CASSTDRDFQPQHF
cdr3_nt: TGTGCCAGCAGCACGGACAGGGACTTTCAGCCCCAGCATTTT

v_call: TRBV28
clone_size: NA
d_call: NA
j_call: TRBJ1-1
cdr3_aa: CASSLQSEAFF
cdr3_nt: TGTGCCAGCAGTCTACAATCAGAAGCTTTCTTT

v_call: TRBV14
clone_size: many
d_call: NA
j_call: TRBJ2-5
cdr3_aa: CASSQVRGATQYF
cdr3_nt: TGTGCCAGCAGCCAAGTTAGGGGGGCGACCCAGTACTTC

v_call: TRBV13
clone_size: many
d_call: NA
j_call: TRBJ2-2
cdr3_aa: CASSLREKWTGELFF
cdr3_nt: TGTGCCAGCAGCTTACGGGAGAAGTGGACCGGGGAGCTGTTTTTT

v_call: TRBV29-1
clone_size: NA
d_call: NA
j_call: TRBJ1-5
cdr3_aa: CSFTDGINQPQHF
cdr3_nt: TGCAGCTTCACTGACGGAATCAATCAGCCCCAGCATTTT

v_call: TRBV12-5
clone_size: NA
d_call: NA
j_call: TRBJ2-7
cdr3_aa: CASGPESLEQYF
cdr3_nt: TGTGCTAGTGGTCCTGAATCGTTGGAGCAGTACTTC

v_call: TRBV4-3
clone_size: many
d_call: TRBD2
j_call: TRBJ2-7
cdr3_aa: CASSQDKAGGPGEQYF
cdr3_nt: TGCGCCAGCAGCCAAGATAAGGCGGGAGGGCCAGGTGAGCAGTACTTC

v_call: TRBV30
clone_size: many
d_call: TRBD2
j_call: TRBJ2-5
cdr3_aa: CAWSHLGGDYQETQYF
cdr3_nt: TGTGCCTGGAGCCACCTGGGGGGGGACTACCAAGAGACCCAGTACTTC

v_call: TRBV6-2/TRBV6-3
clone_size: NA
d_call: TRBD1
j_call: TRBJ1-2
cdr3_aa: CASTRTGANYGYTF
cdr3_nt: TGTGCCAGCACTCGGACAGGGGCTAACTATGGCTACACCTTC

v_call: TRBV7-9
clone_size: NA
d_call: NA
j_call: TRBJ2-2
cdr3_aa: CASSPRRGAGELFF
cdr3_nt: TGTGCCAGCAGCCCCCGTCGGGGCGCCGGGGAGCTGTTTTTT